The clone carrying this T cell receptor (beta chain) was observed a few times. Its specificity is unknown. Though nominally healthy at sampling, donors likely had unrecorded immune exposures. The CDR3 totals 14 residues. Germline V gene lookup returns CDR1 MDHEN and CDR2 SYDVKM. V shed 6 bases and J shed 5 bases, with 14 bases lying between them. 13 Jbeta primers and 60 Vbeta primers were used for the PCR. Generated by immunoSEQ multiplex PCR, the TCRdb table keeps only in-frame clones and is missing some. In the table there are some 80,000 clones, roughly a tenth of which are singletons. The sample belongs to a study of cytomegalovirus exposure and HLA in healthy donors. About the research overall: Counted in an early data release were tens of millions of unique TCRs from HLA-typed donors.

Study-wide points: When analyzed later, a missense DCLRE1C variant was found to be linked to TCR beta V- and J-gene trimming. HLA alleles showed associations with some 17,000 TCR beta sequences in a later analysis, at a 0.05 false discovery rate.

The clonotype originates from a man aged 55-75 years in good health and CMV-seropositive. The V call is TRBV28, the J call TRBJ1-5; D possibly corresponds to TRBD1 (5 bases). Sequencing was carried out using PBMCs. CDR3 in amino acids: CASSLGGLYQPQHF. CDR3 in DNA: TGTGCCAGCAGCCTCGGGGGACTATATCAGCCCCAGCATTTT. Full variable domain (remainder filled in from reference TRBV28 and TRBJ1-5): DVKVTQSSRYLVKRTGEKVFLECVQDMDHENMFWYRQDPGLGLRLIYFSYDVKMKEKGDIPEGYSVSREKKERFSLILESASTNQTSMYLCASSLGGLYQPQHFGDGTRLSIL.